Listed below are T cell receptor beta chains from one sample, sequenced in a study of Graves' ophthalmopathy and Graves' hyperthyroidism. TCRdb processed the multiplex PCR reads anew with MiXCR; each CDR3 protein has one entry. Here the sample spans about 370,000 distinct CDR3 sequences, approximately 17% being singletons. Sequencing input: peripheral blood. Every receptor here comes from an adult woman with stable Graves' hyperthyroidism. Both conserved end residues are trimmed from each CDR3. Each record gives: clone size, V gene, CDR3 protein. For some rows the clone size is stated as once, few or many, or as a class when expanded; others skip it.

>many|TRBV7-6
ASSFTAGYSYEQY
>many|TRBV2
ASSDVGSGMFLETQY
>many|TRBV6-2/TRBV6-3
ASSSAGQGHSNQPQH
>-|TRBV5-4
ASSLIPTNYGYT
>-|TRBV19
ASRASGVTGELF
>few|TRBV14
ASSQIFGRGGLNYGYT
>many|TRBV27
ASSFGASRYGYT
>many|TRBV19
ASRGQRGGYT
>many|TRBV6-5
ASRGQGEDQPQH
>many|TRBV29-1
SVVRVMNTEAF
>-|TRBV5-1
ASSSGTSGVNTGELF
>many|TRBV20-1
SAGAFTFEQY
>once|TRBV15
ATSTLAVSSYDQY
>many|TRBV6-2/TRBV6-3
ASASSQGGAYEQY
>many|TRBV9
ASSVEGSGAYEQY
>many|TRBV28
ASRDRGYNEQF
>many|TRBV7-9
ASSLGDIAKNIQY
>few|TRBV4-1
ASSHPQEPQH
>many|TRBV7-2
ASSLVLGGPYGYT
>-|TRBV11-2
ASSLKGTSALSYEQY
>-|TRBV18
ASSPGSSEETQY
>many|TRBV12-3/TRBV12-4
ASGRGQSNQPQH
>-|TRBV7-8
ASSLARTVPQETQY
>-|TRBV27
ASSLSMSIAGAYEQY
>-|TRBV12-3/TRBV12-4
ASRLQGVTEAF
>-|TRBV19
AGHRGRDPGELF
>many|TRBV20-1
SATDYGQTQY